Sequencing of this TCR beta chain was carried out in a study of T cells in Graves' hyperthyroidism and ophthalmopathy. This clonotype has a handful of counts. As yet, its antigen is unknown. Germline-derived CDR1 and CDR2 are DFQATT and SNEGSKA (reference sequence). The CDR3 length is 18 residues. The V segment lost 1 base and the J segment 1 base; nucleotides outside the gene matches: 15. No progression to ophthalmopathy during 18 months of follow-up defined stable disease. Newly diagnosed hyperthyroidism, duration under 2 months, in patients aged 18 to 65. Study-wide findings and caveats: Median prediction lead before ophthalmopathy onset was 6 to 8 months with the model.

Amplification yielded TCR beta CDR3 regions, with RNA transcripts as the source. The primer set for the first-round RT-PCR of the TCR CDR3 was HTBI. A single record per CDR3 protein comes from TCRdb applying MiXCR to the multiplex PCR reads. Of about 380,000 distinct CDR3 sequences in the sample, more than 11% were seen once. Specimen: blood. The origin of this receptor is a woman aged 60-70 years with Graves' hyperthyroidism. The V gene is TRBV20-1, the J gene TRBJ2-7; 8 bases are shared with TRBD2. CDR3 amino acids: CSARGSRPAGLDSYEQYF. CDR3 DNA sequence: TGCAGTGCTAGAGGGAGCCGGCCCGCGGGACTAGATTCCTACGAGCAGTACTTC.